Each of the 29 T cell receptor beta chains below was sequenced from the same sample in a study of T-cell memory formation after mild COVID-19. Each CDR3 protein gets one entry after TCRdb re-called the 5' RACE reads with MiXCR. The sample yields approximately 300,000 distinct CDR3 sequences, approximately 8.4% seen once. Sequences were obtained from PBMCs or a T cell subset sorted from them (not recorded which). Every receptor here comes from a man aged 18 to 30 who had mild COVID-19 (a few samples of this study predate the infection). Cell type and time point are not known.

This clonotype showed up many times. This chain joins TRBV6-2 or TRBV6-3 and TRBJ2-4; a weak D match, TRBD2 (6 bases). Looked up from germline, CDR1 is MNHEY and CDR2 is SVGEGT. V lost 4 bases to trimming and J lost 12 bases, with 19 bases between them. The CDR3 extends over 14 amino acids. The CDR3 region is CASSSIVYRDSQYF. The CDR3 nucleotides are TGTGCCAGCAGTTCAATAGTATACCGGGACTCTCAGTACTTC.

This chain links TRBV7-8 with TRBJ2-3, with 7 nucleotides matching TRBD2. CDR1 and CDR2 from the germline V gene are SGHVS and FQNEAQ. The length of the CDR3 is 16 residues. The V gene end was trimmed by 4 bases and the J gene end by 0 bases; junction bases not matched to a gene: 7. CDR3: CASSSLAARSTDTQYF. The CDR3 coding sequence is TGTGCCAGCAGCTCCCTAGCGGCACGTAGCACAGATACGCAGTATTTT.

The chain carries TRBV6-2 or TRBV6-3 and TRBJ2-1, with 7 bases fitting TRBD2. V gave up 0 bases and J gave up 7 bases; unmatched junction bases: 9. Germline assignment: CDR1 MNHEY and CDR2 SVGEGT. This CDR3 is built from 16 residues. CDR3 amino acids: CASSYSPSGVLNEQFF. As DNA, the CDR3 is TGTGCCAGCAGTTACTCTCCTAGCGGTGTGTTAAATGAGCAGTTCTTC.

The chain recombines TRBV6-2 or TRBV6-3 with TRBJ2-1; D is unresolved. V lost 2 bases, J lost 4 bases, and 9 bases lay in between. This CDR3 has 14 amino acids. Looked up from germline, CDR1 is MNHEY and CDR2 is SVGEGT. CDR3 region: CASSYRRNYNEQFF. Here the CDR3 DNA reads TGTGCCAGCAGTTACCGACGAAATTACAATGAGCAGTTCTTC.

The V call is TRBV4-1, the J call TRBJ1-1; TRBD1 might be the D (6 bases). Per the germline V gene, CDR1 is MGHRA and CDR2 is YSYEKL. Trimming cost V 2 bases and J 0 bases, with 22 bases left between them. CDR3 length: 19 residues. CDR3 in amino acids: CASSQPYRGLMFMNTEAFF. The CDR3 DNA follows: TGCGCCAGCAGCCAACCCTATCGGGGGCTCATGTTTATGAACACTGAAGCTTTCTTT.

In this sample, this clonotype turned up a few times. J is TRBJ2-1 and V is TRBV20-1; 8 bases match TRBD2. V lost 6 bases to trimming and J lost 7 bases; unmatched junction nucleotides: 8. The CDR3 sequence is 13 residues long. From germline, CDR1 is DFQATT and CDR2 SNEGSKA (reference sequence). This chain's CDR3 is CSATPAGVNEQFF. The CDR3 region has the DNA TGCAGTGCGACGCCAGCGGGGGTGAATGAGCAGTTCTTC.

This clonotype was counted a few times. The V gene is TRBV4-1, the J gene TRBJ2-2; 7 bases agree with TRBD1. V dropped 4 bases and J dropped 4; count of bases not matched to a gene: 9. The CDR3 contains 16 residues. Germline loops: CDR1 MGHRA, CDR2 YSYEKL. CDR3 sequence (DNA): TGCGCCAGCAGCCCGAGGACAGGAATTGGCACCGGGGAGCTGTTTTTT. Amino acid sequence: CASSPRTGIGTGELFF.

This clonotype occurred a few times. This chain links TRBV6-5 with TRBJ1-5; D gene ambiguous. Trimming stripped 5 bases from V and 2 bases from J, with 13 bases between. The CDR3 spans 15 residues. Germline V gene sequence: CDR1 MNHEY, CDR2 SVGAGI. The DNA of the CDR3 is TGTGCCAGCAGTCGCCGCCGGGGTGGCAATCAGCCCCAGCATTTT. Translation: CASSRRRGGNQPQHF.

This clonotype was found a few times. CDR3 residues: CASSEWKVPQGYTF. The CDR3 bases are TGCGCCAGCAGTGAGTGGAAAGTCCCACAGGGCTACACCTTC. The chain uses TRBV10-2 and TRBJ1-2; D uncertain. Germline loops: CDR1 WSHSY, CDR2 SAAADI. Trimming stripped 1 base from V and 8 bases from J, with 14 bases between. This CDR3 comprises 14 residues.

This chain joins TRBV5-1 and TRBJ2-3; D might be TRBD2 (5 bases). V lost 0 bases, J lost 2 bases, and 10 bases lay in between. The CDR3 runs to 15 residues. Germline V gene lookup returns CDR1 SGHRS and CDR2 YFSETQ. CDR3 loop: CASSLEGDFTDTQYF. The CDR3 DNA reads TGCGCCAGCAGCTTGGAGGGAGATTTCACAGATACGCAGTATTTT.

In its sample, this clonotype was seen many times. The chain couples TRBV12-3 or TRBV12-4 to TRBJ2-1; maybe TRBD1 (5 bases). CDR3 length equals 15 residues. The germline V and J ends were trimmed by 6 bases and 2 bases, with 14 bases remaining between them. In DNA, the CDR3 is TGTGCCAGCAGATCCCAGGGCGGACCCTACAATGAGCAGTTCTTC. Encoded protein: CASRSQGGPYNEQFF.

This clonotype was counted a few times. J is TRBJ1-5 and V is TRBV5-5; 10 bases line up with TRBD1. The germline V gene encodes CDR1 SGHKS and CDR2 YYEKEE (reference sequence). Unmatched junction bases numbered 6, after V lost 5 bases and J lost 4 bases. This CDR3 is built from 15 residues. Here the CDR3 DNA reads TGTGCCAGCAGATGGGACAGGGGAGCTAATCAGCCCCAGCATTTT. It specifies CASRWDRGANQPQHF.

In its sample, this clonotype was seen a few times. The genes are TRBV5-1 and TRBJ2-1; tentatively, D is TRBD1 or TRBD2 (7 bases each). CDR1 is SGHRS, CDR2 YFSETQ, per germline. This CDR3 spans 16 amino acids. Trimming took off 0 bases at V and 1 base at J, with 11 bases between the two ends. The CDR3: CASSLARGGSYNEQFF. The CDR3 nucleotides read TGCGCCAGCAGCTTGGCCAGGGGGGGGTCCTACAATGAGCAGTTCTTC.

There are many counts of this clonotype. V and J are TRBV7-2 and TRBJ2-1; either TRBD1 or TRBD2 may supply D (7 bases each). Trimming shortened V by 6 bases and J by 4 bases, and 16 bases separated the two germline ends. CDR1 is SGHTA, CDR2 FQGNSA, per germline. This CDR3 spans 15 amino acids. For the CDR3, the DNA is TGTGCCAGCAGTTCCCAGGGGGGGAGTTACAATGAGCAGTTCTTC. This codes for CASSSQGGSYNEQFF.

J is TRBJ2-2 and V is TRBV7-2, with D maybe TRBD1 (5 bases). Between the trimmed V and J ends, which lost 1 base and 2 bases, there was a span of 17 bases. CDR3 length equals 18 residues. In germline, CDR1 is SGHTA, CDR2 FQGNSA. The CDR3 region is CASSLEAARQLNTGELFF. CDR3 sequence (DNA): TGTGCCAGCAGCTTAGAGGCAGCAAGACAGCTAAACACCGGGGAGCTGTTTTTT.

CDR3 protein: CASNTGTSNQPQHF. The CDR3 DNA reads as TGTGCCAGCAATACAGGGACTAGCAATCAGCCCCAGCATTTT. The chain couples TRBV27 to TRBJ1-5; D possibly corresponds to TRBD1 (6 bases). The CDR3 contains 14 residues. CDR1 and CDR2 (germline): MNHEY, SMNVEV (reference sequence). Trimming cost V 7 bases and J 0 bases, with 10 bases left between them.

The chain is built from TRBV6-1 and TRBJ2-2, with D tentatively TRBD2 (5 bases). Germline V gene sequence: CDR1 MNHNS, CDR2 SASEGT. Between the trimmed V and J ends, which lost 3 bases and 6 bases, there was a span of 11 bases. The CDR3 spans 14 residues. In DNA form, the CDR3 reads TGTGCCAGCAGTGACAGAAAGGGAGCCGGGGAGCTGTTTTTT. It specifies CASSDRKGAGELFF.

This clonotype has just a few counts. The chain joins TRBV6-2 or TRBV6-3 to TRBJ2-7; possible D gene TRBD2, 6 bases. Germline V gives CDR1 MNHEY, CDR2 SVGEGT. V lost 7 bases and J lost 6, with 16 bases in between. CDR3 length equals 13 residues. This CDR3 is CASTTTSGFEQYF. The CDR3 nucleotides are TGTGCCAGCACCACGACAAGCGGGTTCGAGCAGTACTTC.

The gene calls are TRBV20-1 and TRBJ2-5; the D gene is possibly TRBD2 (5 bases). CDR3 length equals 14 residues. Germline V gives CDR1 DFQATT, CDR2 SNEGSKA (reference sequence). The V gene lost 0 bases and the J gene lost 5 bases, with 13 bases spanning the gap. CDR3 loop: CSARDPAGGETQYF. As DNA, the CDR3 is TGCAGTGCTAGAGACCCCGCGGGCGGGGAGACCCAGTACTTC.

The chain joins TRBV30 to TRBJ2-4, with TRBD1 identical over 9 bases. The CDR3 is made up of 12 amino acids. Germline lookup yields CDR1 GTSNPN and CDR2 SVGIG (reference sequence). J was trimmed by 10 bases and V by 2 bases; bases with no gene match: 3. Written as DNA, the CDR3 is TGTGCCTGGAGTACACAGGGGGCGATTCAGTACTTC. Translation: CAWSTQGAIQYF.

This clonotype was seen more than once but under ten times. The genes are TRBV12-3 or TRBV12-4 and TRBJ2-3; 13 nucleotides agree with TRBD2. V was pared by 3 bases and J by 8 bases, with 8 bases of the junction left unmatched. The length of the CDR3 is 16 residues. The CDR3 region has the DNA TGTGCCAGCAGTTTTACTAGCGGGGGGGCGAGGAGTACGCAGTATTTT. Amino acids: CASSFTSGGARSTQYF.

This clonotype was seen at least ten times. The chain is built from TRBV6-2 or TRBV6-3 and TRBJ2-1, with 12 bases matching TRBD2. The CDR3 is 16 residues long. With V trimmed by 4 bases and J by 4 bases, 5 bases remained unmatched. CDR1 MNHEY and CDR2 SVGEGT come from the germline V gene. The DNA for the CDR3 is TGTGCCAGCAGTTTCTGGACTAGCGGGGATTACAATGAGCAGTTCTTC. This gives the protein CASSFWTSGDYNEQFF.

This chain joins TRBV7-9 and TRBJ1-1; no reliable D call. The CDR3 has 15 amino acids. V lost 1 base and J lost 5, with 14 bases in between. Germline CDR1 SEHNR, CDR2 FQNEAQ (reference sequence). The chain's CDR3 is CASSLVRARKTEAFF. The CDR3 nucleotides read TGTGCCAGCAGCTTAGTGAGGGCTCGAAAGACTGAAGCTTTCTTT.

The chain employs TRBV12-3 or TRBV12-4 and TRBJ2-5; D is unresolved. V was shortened by 3 bases and J by 4 bases, with 15 bases between the two germline ends. CDR3 length equals 15 residues. The CDR3, as DNA: TGTGCCAGCAGTTTCCGGGCCAGGTCGCGAGAGACCCAGTACTTC. It translates to CASSFRARSRETQYF.

V gene TRBV20-1 combines with J gene TRBJ2-1; 8 bases align to TRBD2. The CDR3 runs 15 residues. V lost 2 bases, J lost 0 bases, and 3 bases stayed unmatched. Germline-derived CDR1 and CDR2 are DFQATT and SNEGSKA (reference sequence). CDR3 amino acids: CSARRGGSSYNEQFF. CDR3 DNA: TGCAGTGCTAGACGCGGGGGGAGCTCCTACAATGAGCAGTTCTTC.

The gene calls are TRBV29-1 and TRBJ1-2; D possibly corresponds to TRBD1 (5 bases). Germline CDR1 SQVTM, CDR2 ANQGSEA. V was shortened by 5 bases and J by 5 bases, with 9 bases between the two germline ends. The CDR3 sequence is 11 residues long. The CDR3 sequence: CSVRSGYGYTF. CDR3 sequence (DNA): TGCAGCGTTAGGTCAGGGTATGGCTACACCTTC.

This clonotype came up many times. V gene TRBV11-2 combines with J gene TRBJ2-1; 10 positions agree with TRBD2. The V segment lost 5 bases and the J segment 6 bases; nucleotides outside the gene matches: 7. In germline, CDR1 is SGHAT, CDR2 FQNNGV. The CDR3 consists of 15 residues. The CDR3 DNA sequence: TGTGCCAGCAGCGATACTCTAGCGGGGGTCAATGAGCAGTTCTTC. This codes for CASSDTLAGVNEQFF.

This clonotype came up many times. V is TRBV27 and J is TRBJ2-7; possibly TRBD2 for D (6 bases). The germline V gene has CDR1 MNHEY and CDR2 SMNVEV (reference sequence). CDR3 size: 16 residues. Between the trimmed V and J ends, which lost 1 base and 2 bases, there was a span of 15 bases. Here the CDR3 DNA reads TGTGCCAGCAGTTTATTGGCTAGCGCTTGGACCTACGAGCAGTACTTC. This gives the protein CASSLLASAWTYEQYF.

The V and J genes are TRBV4-2 and TRBJ2-3; D gene ambiguous. The CDR3 consists of 12 residues. The V end lost 5 bases, the J end lost 7 bases, and 10 bases lay between the germline ends. CDR1 and CDR2 (germline): LGHNA, YNFKEQ. CDR3 nucleotide sequence: TGTGCCAGCAGCACCCCCCTGAATACGCAGTATTTT. Encoded protein: CASSTPLNTQYF.